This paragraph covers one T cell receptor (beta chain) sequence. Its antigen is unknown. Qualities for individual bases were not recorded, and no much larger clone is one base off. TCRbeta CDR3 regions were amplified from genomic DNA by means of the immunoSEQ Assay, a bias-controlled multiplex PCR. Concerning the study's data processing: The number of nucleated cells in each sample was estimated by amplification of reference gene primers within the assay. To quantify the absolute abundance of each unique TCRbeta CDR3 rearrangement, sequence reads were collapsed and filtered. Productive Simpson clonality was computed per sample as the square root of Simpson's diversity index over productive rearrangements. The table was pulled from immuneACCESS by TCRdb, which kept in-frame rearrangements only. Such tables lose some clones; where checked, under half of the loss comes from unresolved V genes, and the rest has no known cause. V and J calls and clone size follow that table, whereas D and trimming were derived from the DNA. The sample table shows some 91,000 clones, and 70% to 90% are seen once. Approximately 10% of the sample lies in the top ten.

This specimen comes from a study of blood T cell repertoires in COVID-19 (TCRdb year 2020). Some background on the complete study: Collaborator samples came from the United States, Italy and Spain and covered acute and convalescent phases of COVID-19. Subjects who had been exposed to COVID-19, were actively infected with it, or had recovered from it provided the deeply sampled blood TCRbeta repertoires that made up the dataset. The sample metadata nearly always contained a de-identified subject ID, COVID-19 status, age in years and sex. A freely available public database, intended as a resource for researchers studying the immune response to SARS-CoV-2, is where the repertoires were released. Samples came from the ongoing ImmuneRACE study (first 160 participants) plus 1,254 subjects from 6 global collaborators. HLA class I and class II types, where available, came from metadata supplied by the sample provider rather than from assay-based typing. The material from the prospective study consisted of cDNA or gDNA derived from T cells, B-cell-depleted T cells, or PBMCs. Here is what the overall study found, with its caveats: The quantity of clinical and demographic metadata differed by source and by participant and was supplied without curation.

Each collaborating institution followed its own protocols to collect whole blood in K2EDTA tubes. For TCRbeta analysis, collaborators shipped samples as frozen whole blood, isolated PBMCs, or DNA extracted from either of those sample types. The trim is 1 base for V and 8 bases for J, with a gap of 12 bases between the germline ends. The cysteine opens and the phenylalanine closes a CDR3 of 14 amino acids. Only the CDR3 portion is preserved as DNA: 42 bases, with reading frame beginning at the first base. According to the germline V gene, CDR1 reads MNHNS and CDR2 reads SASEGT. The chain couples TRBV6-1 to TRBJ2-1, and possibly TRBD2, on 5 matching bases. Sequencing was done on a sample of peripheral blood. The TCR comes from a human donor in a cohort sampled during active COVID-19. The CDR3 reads CASSEDNLRDEQFF. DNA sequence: TGTGCCAGCAGTGAAGACAATCTGAGGGATGAGCAGTTCTTC.